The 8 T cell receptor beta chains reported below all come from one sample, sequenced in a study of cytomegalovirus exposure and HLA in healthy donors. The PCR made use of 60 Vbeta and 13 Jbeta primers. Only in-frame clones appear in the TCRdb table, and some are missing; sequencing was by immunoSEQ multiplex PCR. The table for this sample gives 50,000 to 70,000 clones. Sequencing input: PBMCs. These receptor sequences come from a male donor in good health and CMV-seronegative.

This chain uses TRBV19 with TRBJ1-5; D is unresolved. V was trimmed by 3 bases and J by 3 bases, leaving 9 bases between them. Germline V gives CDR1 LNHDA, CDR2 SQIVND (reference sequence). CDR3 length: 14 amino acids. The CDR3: CASSMGGNNQPQHF. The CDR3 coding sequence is TGTGCCAGTAGTATGGGAGGGAACAATCAGCCCCAGCATTTT.

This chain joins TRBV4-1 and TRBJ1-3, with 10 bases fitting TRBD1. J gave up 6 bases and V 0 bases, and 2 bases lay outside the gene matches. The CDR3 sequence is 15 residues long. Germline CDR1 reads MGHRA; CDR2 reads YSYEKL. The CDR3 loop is CASSQEGQGKNTIYF. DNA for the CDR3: TGCGCCAGCAGCCAAGAGGGACAGGGGAAAAACACCATATATTTT.

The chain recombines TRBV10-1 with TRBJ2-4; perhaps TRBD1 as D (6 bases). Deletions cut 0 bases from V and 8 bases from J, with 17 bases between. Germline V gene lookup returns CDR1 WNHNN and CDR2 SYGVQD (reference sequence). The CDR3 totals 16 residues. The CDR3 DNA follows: TGCGCCAGCAGTGAGTCCACCTTAGGGGGTACTGACATTCAGTACTTC. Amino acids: CASSESTLGGTDIQYF.

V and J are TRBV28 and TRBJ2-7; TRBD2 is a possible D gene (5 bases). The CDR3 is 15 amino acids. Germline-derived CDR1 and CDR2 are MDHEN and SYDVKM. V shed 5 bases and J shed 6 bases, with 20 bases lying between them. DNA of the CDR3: TGTGCCAGCAGTCCCCCCCGGTACGAGGGATTCGAGCAGTACTTC. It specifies CASSPPRYEGFEQYF.

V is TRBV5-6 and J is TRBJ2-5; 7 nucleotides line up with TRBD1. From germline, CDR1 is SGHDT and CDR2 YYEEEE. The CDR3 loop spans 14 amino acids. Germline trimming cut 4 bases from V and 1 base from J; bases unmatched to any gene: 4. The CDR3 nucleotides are TGTGCCAGCAGCGTCACAGGGGTCCAAGAGACCCAGTACTTC. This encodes CASSVTGVQETQYF.

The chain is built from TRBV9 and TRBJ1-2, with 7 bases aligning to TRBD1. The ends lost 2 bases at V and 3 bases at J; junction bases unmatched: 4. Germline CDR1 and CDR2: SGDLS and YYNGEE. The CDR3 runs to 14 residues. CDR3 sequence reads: CASSVTGEDYGYTF. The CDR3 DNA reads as TGTGCCAGCAGCGTTACAGGGGAAGACTATGGCTACACCTTC.

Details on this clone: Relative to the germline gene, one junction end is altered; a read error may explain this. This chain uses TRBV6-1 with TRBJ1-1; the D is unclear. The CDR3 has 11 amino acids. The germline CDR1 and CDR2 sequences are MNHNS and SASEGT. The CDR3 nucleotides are TGTGCCGCAGAGAGGGCCACTGAAGATTTCTTT. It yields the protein CAAERATEDFF.

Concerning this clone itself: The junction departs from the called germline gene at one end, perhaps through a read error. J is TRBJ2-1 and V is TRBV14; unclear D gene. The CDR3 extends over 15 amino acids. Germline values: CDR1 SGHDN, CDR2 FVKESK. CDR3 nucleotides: TGTGCCAGCAGCCAAGTATGGAGCTCCGACAATGAGCAGTTCTTC. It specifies CASSQVWSSDNEQFF.